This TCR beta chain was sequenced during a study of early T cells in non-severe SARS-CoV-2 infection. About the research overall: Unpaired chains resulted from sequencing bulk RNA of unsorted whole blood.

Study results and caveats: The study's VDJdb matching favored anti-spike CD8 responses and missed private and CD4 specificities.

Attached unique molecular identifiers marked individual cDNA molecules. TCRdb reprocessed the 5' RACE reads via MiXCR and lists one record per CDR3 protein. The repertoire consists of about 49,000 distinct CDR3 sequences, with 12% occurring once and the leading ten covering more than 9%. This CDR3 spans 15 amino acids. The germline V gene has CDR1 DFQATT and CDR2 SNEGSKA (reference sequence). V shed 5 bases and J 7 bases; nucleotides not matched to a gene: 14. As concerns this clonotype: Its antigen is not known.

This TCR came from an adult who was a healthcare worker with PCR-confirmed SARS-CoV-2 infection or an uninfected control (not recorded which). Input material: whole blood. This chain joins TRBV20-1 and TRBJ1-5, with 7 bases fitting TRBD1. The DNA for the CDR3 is TGCAGTGCTCTCCCCCGGGACAGCGTCTGGCAGCCCCAGCATTTT. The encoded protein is CSALPRDSVWQPQHF.